This T cell receptor beta chain is drawn from a study of blood T cell repertoires in COVID-19. Per the original data handling: Amplified reference gene primers provided the basis for estimating nucleated cell counts. TCRdb's copy holds only in-frame clones and misses some; the assay was immunoSEQ multiplex PCR. V, J and clone size are taken as reported in that table, and D and trimming were inferred from the DNA itself. The sample has 200,000 to 300,000 clones, approximately 78% seen once. CDR1 and CDR2 from the germline V gene are SGHTA and FQGNSA. The germline V and J ends were trimmed by 1 base and 5 bases, with 12 bases remaining between them. The CDR3 is made up of 14 amino acids.

The sequence came from a woman aged 55-75 years with active or convalescent COVID-19. The chain carries TRBV7-2 and TRBJ2-7; maybe TRBD2 (5 bases). Material for sequencing was peripheral blood. CDR3 in amino acids: CASSLVGGPDEQYF. CDR3 coding DNA: TGTGCCAGCAGCTTAGTTGGCGGGCCGGACGAGCAGTACTTC.